The next 29 T cell receptor beta chains were all read from a single sample in a study of PD-L1 blockade in urothelial cancer. The method was immunoSEQ multiplex PCR; TCRdb's version includes in-frame clones alone and lacks a portion of them. This table has 53,000 or so clones, around nine tenths appearing once. Time point of the sample: peripheral blood 6 weeks after treatment start. The material was PBMCs, obtained around atezolizumab (anti-PD-L1) treatment. The receptor source for this set is a man aged 55 to 70 with urothelial cancer.

The chain joins TRBV11-1 to TRBJ2-5; TRBD2 might be the D (6 bases). Germline CDR1 and CDR2: SGHAT and FQDESV (reference sequence). The CDR3 contains 17 residues. Trimming cost V 2 bases and J 5 bases, with 21 bases left between them. The CDR3 sequence: CASSLPSGQRRVETQYF. The DNA of the CDR3 is TGTGCCAGCAGCTTACCCTCTGGACAAAGGAGGGTGGAGACCCAGTACTTC.

The chain combines TRBV6-1 with TRBJ1-4; 7 positions agree with TRBD1. V was clipped by 6 bases and J by 3 bases; unmatched bases: 4. Germline V gene lookup returns CDR1 MNHNS and CDR2 SASEGT. The CDR3 length is 14 residues. The CDR3 is CASRGDSSNEKLFF. The CDR3 region has the DNA TGTGCCAGCAGGGGGGACAGCTCTAATGAAAAACTGTTTTTT.

This clone was seen more than once but under ten times. The chain combines TRBV30 with TRBJ1-1, with 9 bases fitting TRBD1. The CDR3 length is 13 residues. J gave up 3 bases and V 3 bases, and 2 bases lay outside the gene matches. Germline lookup yields CDR1 GTSNPN and CDR2 SVGIG (reference sequence). The CDR3 is CAWRGQGYTEAFF. The CDR3 DNA reads TGTGCCTGGAGGGGACAGGGTTACACTGAAGCTTTCTTT.

V usage is TRBV5-1 and J usage is TRBJ2-1; weak D call: TRBD2 (5 bases). Germline CDR1 SGHRS, CDR2 YFSETQ. V was clipped by 4 bases and J by 7 bases, with 15 bases between them. This CDR3 is built from 14 residues. The CDR3 DNA reads as TGCGCCAGCAGCCCGGAGGCTAGTCATAATGAGCAGTTCTTC. As protein: CASSPEASHNEQFF.

In DNA form, the CDR3 reads TGTGCCAGCAGCTGGGATGGACAGCTGAACACTGAAGCTTTCTTT. It translates to CASSWDGQLNTEAFF. The chain is built from TRBV7-9 and TRBJ1-1, with a possible D match to TRBD1 (6 bases). The V and J ends lost 4 bases and 0 bases respectively, with 12 bases between them. The CDR3 has 15 amino acids. Germline V gene data show CDR1 as SEHNR and CDR2 as FQNEAQ (reference sequence).

This clone was detected a few times. The rearrangement links TRBV2 to TRBJ1-2, with 8 nucleotides matching TRBD1. CDR1 is SNHLY, CDR2 FYNNEI, per germline. The CDR3 is made up of 14 amino acids. J lost 5 bases, V lost 6 bases, and 8 bases had no gene match. For the CDR3, the DNA is TGTGCCAGCAGGGGACAGGAGCTCGGGTATGGCTACACCTTC. Its protein is CASRGQELGYGYTF.

V gene TRBV5-5 combines with J gene TRBJ2-2; D gene unclear. The germline V and J ends were trimmed by 2 bases and 2 bases, with 13 bases remaining between them. The CDR3 loop spans 16 amino acids. CDR1 is SGHKS and CDR2 is YYEKEE in the germline V gene (reference sequence). The CDR3, as DNA: TGTGCCAGCAGCTTCTATTCCGGCGGTAACACCGGGGAGCTGTTTTTT. It translates to CASSFYSGGNTGELFF.

V gene TRBV5-1 combines with J gene TRBJ2-1, with 14 bases that match TRBD2. The CDR3 extends over 15 amino acids. In germline, CDR1 is SGHRS, CDR2 YFSETQ. The ends lost 4 bases at V and 9 bases at J; junction bases unmatched: 6. CDR3 coding DNA: TGCGCCAGCAGCCGGGGGACTAGCGGGAGAGGTGAGCAGTTCTTC. As protein: CASSRGTSGRGEQFF.

The CDR3 loop reads CASTPSGTGTDTQYF. Written as DNA, the CDR3 is TGCGCCAGCACCCCCTCCGGGACTGGAACAGATACGCAGTATTTT. J is TRBJ2-3 and V is TRBV5-1; a possible D gene is TRBD2 (6 bases). The germline V and J ends were trimmed by 6 bases and 3 bases, with 17 bases remaining between them. CDR1 is SGHRS, CDR2 YFSETQ, per germline. The CDR3 totals 15 residues.

This clone was seen once. The rearrangement uses TRBV2 and TRBJ1-1; TRBD1 matches at 8 bases. With V trimmed by 6 bases and J by 0 bases, 6 bases remained unmatched. This CDR3 region has 15 residues. CDR1 is SNHLY and CDR2 is FYNNEI in the germline V gene. DNA for the CDR3: TGTGCCAGCAGGGGGCAGGGGGCTCTGAACACTGAAGCTTTCTTT. Translated, it gives CASRGQGALNTEAFF.

This sequence joins TRBV7-9 and TRBJ2-3, with 10 bases identical to TRBD2. With 4 bases clipped from V and 3 bases from J, the junction kept 7 bases outside the gene matches. The CDR3 has 16 amino acids. Germline CDR1 is SEHNR and CDR2 is FQNEAQ (reference sequence). The chain's CDR3 is CASSWPGLADTDTQYF. Written as DNA, the CDR3 is TGTGCCAGCAGCTGGCCCGGACTAGCGGATACAGATACGCAGTATTTT. Full variable domain (outside the CDR3, taken from reference TRBV7-9 and TRBJ2-3): DTGVSQNPRHKITKRGQNVTFRCDPISEHNRLYWYRQTLGQGPEFLTYFQNEAQLEKSRLLSDRFSAERPKGSFSTLEIQRTEQGDSAMYLCASSWPGLADTDTQYFGPGTRLTVL.

The rearrangement links TRBV5-5 to TRBJ2-5, with D maybe TRBD2 (5 bases). CDR1 is SGHKS, CDR2 YYEKEE, per germline (reference sequence). V was clipped by 1 base and J by 1 base, with 8 bases between them. This CDR3 spans 14 amino acids. The CDR3 is CASSLLSGQETQYF. CDR3 coding DNA: TGTGCCAGCAGCTTGTTGAGCGGCCAAGAGACCCAGTACTTC. The full variable domain, its missing parts supplied by reference TRBV5-5 and TRBJ2-5, is DAGVTQSPTHLIKTRGQQVTLRCSPISGHKSVSWYQQVLGQGPQFIFQYYEKEERGRGNFPDRFSARQFPNYSSELNVNALLLGDSALYLCASSLLSGQETQYFGPGTRLLVL.

V is TRBV6-4 and J is TRBJ1-1; D not certain. In germline, CDR1 is MRHNA, CDR2 SNTAGT. V gave up 4 bases and J gave up 5 bases, with 14 bases separating them. The CDR3 is made up of 14 amino acids. The CDR3 coding sequence is TGTGCCAGCAGTGTGGAGTCAACGGGGACTGAAGCTTTCTTT. This translates into CASSVESTGTEAFF.

Only one count was recorded for this clone. The V gene is TRBV11-2, the J gene TRBJ2-2, with 12 bases lining up with TRBD2. The length of the CDR3 is 17 residues. The V gene end was trimmed by 3 bases and the J gene end by 2 bases; junction bases not matched to a gene: 4. Germline assignment: CDR1 SGHAT and CDR2 FQNNGV. The CDR3 protein is CASSLTSGGLNTGELFF. In DNA form, the CDR3 reads TGTGCCAGCAGCTTGACTAGCGGGGGCCTCAACACCGGGGAGCTGTTTTTT.

The chain couples TRBV29-1 to TRBJ1-1; TRBD1 is a possible D gene (5 bases). The CDR3 spans 13 residues. V was clipped by 7 bases and J by 1 base, with 13 bases between them. Germline-derived CDR1 and CDR2 are SQVTM and ANQGSEA. The chain's CDR3 is CSGRPQGNTEAFF. The CDR3 DNA reads as TGCAGCGGCCGGCCTCAGGGGAACACTGAAGCTTTCTTT.

This clone was counted between two and nine times. The J gene is TRBJ1-6, the V gene TRBV6-5, with TRBD1 matching 7 bases. This CDR3 has 15 amino acids. Unmatched junction bases numbered 9, after V lost 6 bases and J lost 7 bases. Germline V CDR1 and CDR2: MNHEY, SVGAGI. The CDR3 loop reads CASRRDSSVNSPLHF. The CDR3 region has the DNA TGTGCCAGCAGGCGGGACAGTTCCGTGAATTCACCCCTCCACTTT.

The J gene is TRBJ2-7, the V gene TRBV19; D is possibly TRBD2 (5 bases). The CDR3 is made up of 13 amino acids. The V and J ends lost 7 bases and 6 bases respectively, with 16 bases between them. Germline V gene lookup returns CDR1 LNHDA and CDR2 SQIVND (reference sequence). This CDR3 is CASTPGERSEQYF. The CDR3 DNA reads TGTGCCAGTACCCCCGGGGAGCGCAGCGAGCAGTACTTC. The full variable domain, completed using reference TRBV19 and TRBJ2-7, is DGGITQSPKYLFRKEGQNVTLSCEQNLNHDAMYWYRQDPGQGLRLIYYSQIVNDFQKGDIAEGYSVSREKKESFPLTVTSAQKNPTAFYLCASTPGERSEQYFGPGTRLTVT.

The V gene is TRBV6-5, the J gene TRBJ2-7, with 12 bases fitting TRBD2. With V trimmed by 4 bases and J by 2 bases, 3 bases remained unmatched. This CDR3 is built from 15 residues. The germline V gene has CDR1 MNHEY and CDR2 SVGAGI. CDR3 DNA sequence: TGTGCCAGCAGTTCACTAGCGGGAGGCACCTACGAGCAGTACTTC. It encodes CASSSLAGGTYEQYF.

The chain has TRBV28 and TRBJ2-3; D is ambiguous. This CDR3 is 15 amino acids long. Germline-derived CDR1 and CDR2 are MDHEN and SYDVKM. V was pared by 2 bases and J by 1 base, with 10 bases between. The CDR3 DNA reads as TGTGCCAGCAGTTTAATAAGCGTCGGCACAGATACGCAGTATTTT. The encoded protein is CASSLISVGTDTQYF.

This chain connects TRBV7-9 to TRBJ1-1; D unresolved. The CDR3 sequence is 15 residues long. Looked up from germline, CDR1 is SEHNR and CDR2 is FQNEAQ (reference sequence). V gave up 1 base and J gave up 1 base, with 10 bases separating them. CDR3 amino acids: CASSLGGRQNTEAFF. CDR3 DNA sequence: TGTGCCAGCAGCTTAGGTGGCAGACAGAACACTGAAGCTTTCTTT.

CDR3 nucleotides: TGTGCCAGCAGCTTGGCCCCGGCGGTGGACATTCAGTACTTC. Translating it yields CASSLAPAVDIQYF. The rearrangement uses TRBV5-5 and TRBJ2-4; the D is unclear. Germline CDR1 reads SGHKS; CDR2 reads YYEKEE (reference sequence). V lost 0 bases to trimming and J lost 8 bases, with 12 bases between them. There are 14 residues in the CDR3.

The chain recombines TRBV29-1 with TRBJ2-5; D is possibly TRBD2 (5 bases). Germline CDR1 reads SQVTM; CDR2 reads ANQGSEA. Trimming took 7 bases from V and 4 from J, leaving 13 bases between them. The CDR3 covers 12 residues. CDR3 DNA sequence: TGCAGCGCGGCCGGGGTTGGAGAGACCCAGTACTTC. Translated, it gives CSAAGVGETQYF.

The V gene is TRBV11-2, the J gene TRBJ1-3; the D is unclear. Trimming removed 0 bases at V and 2 bases at J, with 8 bases between. Germline lookup yields CDR1 SGHAT and CDR2 FQNNGV. The length of the CDR3 is 15 residues. CDR3 DNA: TGTGCCAGCAGCTTAGATACGGGGACTGGAAACACCATATATTTT. It codes for CASSLDTGTGNTIYF.

Points on this clone: The CDR3 does not end in the conserved phenylalanine or tryptophan, so this is likely a read error. No DNA is shown, since the ends of the CDR3 on it are uncertain; the CDR3 is the one TCRdb lists. This chain connects TRBV20-1 to TRBJ2-6; TRBD2, the D gene given by the table, was not confirmed from the DNA. Both ends counted, the CDR3 spans 8 residues. Germline V gene lookup returns CDR1 DFQATT and CDR2 SNEGSKA (reference sequence). The chain's CDR3 is CSAGLGGT.

The gene calls are TRBV18 and TRBJ2-7, with TRBD1 identical over 7 bases. The CDR3 length is 14 residues. With V trimmed by 4 bases and J by 2 bases, 5 bases remained unmatched. The germline CDR1 and CDR2 sequences are KGHSH and LQKENI. The CDR3 loop is CASSRPGQTYEQYF. The CDR3, as DNA: TGTGCCAGCTCACGGCCGGGACAGACCTACGAGCAGTACTTC.

The chain couples TRBV2 to TRBJ1-2; D is unclear. The CDR3 has 15 amino acids. The germline V gene has CDR1 SNHLY and CDR2 FYNNEI. V was cut by 7 bases and J by 8 bases, with 23 bases left in between. CDR3 bases: TGTGCCAGCACCGAGCTGACGGCGGTAGAGAAAGGCTACACCTTC. Its translation is CASTELTAVEKGYTF.

This clone was seen only once. This chain uses TRBV5-4 with TRBJ1-1; D is unresolved. Germline V gene sequence: CDR1 SGHNT, CDR2 YYREEE (reference sequence). The CDR3 covers 13 residues. Trimming took off 4 bases at V and 8 bases at J, with 15 bases between the two ends. CDR3 nucleotide sequence: TGTGCCAGCAGCCCCGCTCGGTTCGAGGAAGCTTTCTTT. Protein product: CASSPARFEEAFF.

This clone was seen only once. This chain joins TRBV2 and TRBJ2-3; 15 bases align to TRBD2. The germline gives CDR1 SNHLY, CDR2 FYNNEI. This CDR3 is 18 amino acids long. V shed 6 bases, J shed 3 bases, and the junction held 10 bases outside the gene matches. CDR3 coding DNA: TGTGCCAGCAGCTGGACTAGCGGGGGGGCGACGGGGACAGATACGCAGTATTTT. Translated: CASSWTSGGATGTDTQYF.

The CDR3 loop reads CASGGAGANVLTF. CDR3 DNA: TGTGCCAGCGGGGGGGCTGGGGCCAACGTCCTGACTTTC. The V call is TRBV19, the J call TRBJ2-6, with 8 bases identical to TRBD2. The CDR3 loop spans 13 amino acids. Germline V CDR1 and CDR2: LNHDA, SQIVND (reference sequence). Trimming took 9 bases from V and 2 from J; bases not matched to a gene: 0.